This note documents a single T cell receptor beta chain sequence. Its antigen is still unknown. These data are taken from a study of shared clonotypes between healthy human individuals. Findings and limits, study-wide: The study found about 5% of naive CD4 clonotypes shared across four donors.

Germline V lookup: CDR1 SEHNR, CDR2 FQNEAQ (reference sequence). V was shortened by 8 bases and J by 1 base, with 20 bases between the two germline ends. The CDR3 is 16 amino acids. The table came from immunoSEQ multiplex PCR; TCRdb's copy has only in-frame clones and leaves some out. Of about 550,000 clones in the sample, 95% to 96% were seen once. Naive CD8 cells were CD45RO-negative, positively selected for CCR7, excluding terminally differentiated effector memory CD45RA+ cells. The chain has TRBV7-9 and TRBJ1-1, with D perhaps matching TRBD1 (6 bases). Sequences were obtained from naive CD8+ T cells sorted from blood. This receptor was taken from a woman in her thirties in good health. CDR3 in amino acids: CASGGTKGQKNTEAFF. As DNA, the CDR3 is TGTGCCAGCGGGGGAACCAAAGGACAGAAGAACACTGAAGCTTTCTTT. Based on the CDR3 plus reference TRBV7-9 and TRBJ1-1, the full variable domain is DTGVSQNPRHKITKRGQNVTFRCDPISEHNRLYWYRQTLGQGPEFLTYFQNEAQLEKSRLLSDRFSAERPKGSFSTLEIQRTEQGDSAMYLCASGGTKGQKNTEAFFGQGTRLTVV.